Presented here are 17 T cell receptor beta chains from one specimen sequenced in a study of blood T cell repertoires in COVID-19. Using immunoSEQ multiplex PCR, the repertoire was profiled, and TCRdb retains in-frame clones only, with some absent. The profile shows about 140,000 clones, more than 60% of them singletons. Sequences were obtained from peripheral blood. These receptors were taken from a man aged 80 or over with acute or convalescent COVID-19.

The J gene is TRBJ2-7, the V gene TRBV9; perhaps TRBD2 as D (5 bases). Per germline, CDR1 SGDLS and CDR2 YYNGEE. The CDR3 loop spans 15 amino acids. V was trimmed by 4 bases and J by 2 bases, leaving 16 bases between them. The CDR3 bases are TGTGCCAGCAGCCGAGGGCAGGAGGTTACCTACGAGCAGTACTTC. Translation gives CASSRGQEVTYEQYF.

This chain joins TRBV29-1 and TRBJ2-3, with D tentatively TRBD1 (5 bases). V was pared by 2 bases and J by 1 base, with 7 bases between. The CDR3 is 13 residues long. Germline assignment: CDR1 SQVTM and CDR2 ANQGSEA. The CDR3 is CSVELGGTDTQYF. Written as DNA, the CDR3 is TGCAGCGTTGAACTAGGGGGCACAGATACGCAGTATTTT.

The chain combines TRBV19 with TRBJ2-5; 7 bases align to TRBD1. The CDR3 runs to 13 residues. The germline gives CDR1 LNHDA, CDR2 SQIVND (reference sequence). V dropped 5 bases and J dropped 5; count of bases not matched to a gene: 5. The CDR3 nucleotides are TGTGCCAGTAGTCGAGACAGGGTGGAGACCCAGTACTTC. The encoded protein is CASSRDRVETQYF.

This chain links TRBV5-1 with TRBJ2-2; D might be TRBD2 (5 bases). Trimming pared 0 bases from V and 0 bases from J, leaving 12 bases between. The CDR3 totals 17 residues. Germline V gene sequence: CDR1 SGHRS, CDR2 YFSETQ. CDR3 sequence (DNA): TGCGCCAGCAGCTTGGTTGAGGGCAGCGCGAACACCGGGGAGCTGTTTTTT. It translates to CASSLVEGSANTGELFF.

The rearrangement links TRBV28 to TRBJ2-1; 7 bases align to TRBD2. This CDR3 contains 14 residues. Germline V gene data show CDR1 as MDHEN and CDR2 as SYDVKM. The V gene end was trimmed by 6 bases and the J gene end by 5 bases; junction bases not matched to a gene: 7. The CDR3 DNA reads TGTGCCAGCAGGGGGGACTACGGCCACAATGAGCAGTTCTTC. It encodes CASRGDYGHNEQFF.

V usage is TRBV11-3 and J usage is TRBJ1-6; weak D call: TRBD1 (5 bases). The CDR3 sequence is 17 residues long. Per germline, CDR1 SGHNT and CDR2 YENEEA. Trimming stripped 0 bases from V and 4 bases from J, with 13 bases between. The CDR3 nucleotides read TGTGCCAGCAGCTTAGACGCGGGACTAACTTATAATTCACCCCTCCACTTT. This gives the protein CASSLDAGLTYNSPLHF.

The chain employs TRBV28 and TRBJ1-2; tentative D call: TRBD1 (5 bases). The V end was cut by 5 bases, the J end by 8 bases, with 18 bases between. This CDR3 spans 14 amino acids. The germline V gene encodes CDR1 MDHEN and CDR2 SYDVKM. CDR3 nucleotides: TGTGCCAGCAGTCCCGGGGGAGGGGTACGGGGCTACACCTTC. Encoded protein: CASSPGGGVRGYTF.

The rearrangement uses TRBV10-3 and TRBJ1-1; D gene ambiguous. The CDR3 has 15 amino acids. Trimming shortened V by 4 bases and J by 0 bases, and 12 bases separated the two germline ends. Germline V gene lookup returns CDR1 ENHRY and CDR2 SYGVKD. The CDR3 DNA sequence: TGTGCCATCAGTGGGCGGGAGAGTATGAACACTGAAGCTTTCTTT. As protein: CAISGRESMNTEAFF.

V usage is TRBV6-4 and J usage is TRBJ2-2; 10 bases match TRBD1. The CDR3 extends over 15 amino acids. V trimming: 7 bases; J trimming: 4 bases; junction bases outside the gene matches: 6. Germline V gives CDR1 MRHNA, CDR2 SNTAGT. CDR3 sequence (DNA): TGTGCCAGCAAGCCGGGACAGGGGCCCACCGGGGAGCTGTTTTTT. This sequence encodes CASKPGQGPTGELFF.

CDR3 in amino acids: CASSPSRSSYEQYF. In DNA form, the CDR3 reads TGTGCCAGCAGCCCTTCTAGGTCCTCCTACGAGCAGTACTTC. This rearrangement joins TRBV7-2 to TRBJ2-7; no reliable D call. CDR1 is SGHTA, CDR2 FQGNSA, per germline. The CDR3 sequence is 14 residues long. V was pared by 5 bases and J by 0 bases, with 11 bases between.

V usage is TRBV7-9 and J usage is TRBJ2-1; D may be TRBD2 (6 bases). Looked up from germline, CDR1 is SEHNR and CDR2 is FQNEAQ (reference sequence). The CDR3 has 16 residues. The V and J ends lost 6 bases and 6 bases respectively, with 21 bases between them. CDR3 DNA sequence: TGTGCCAGCAGGCCAAGCGGAGGTAGCGGATCCAATGAGCAGTTCTTC. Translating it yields CASRPSGGSGSNEQFF.

CDR3 amino acids: CASSPGFFREVFYNEQFF. The DNA of the CDR3 is TGTGCCAGCAGCCCGGGCTTCTTCCGGGAGGTATTCTACAATGAGCAGTTCTTC. The J gene is TRBJ2-1, the V gene TRBV21-1; the DNA was not used to check the table's D call, TRBD2. TRBV21-1 is deemed a pseudogene. The CDR3 length is 18 residues.

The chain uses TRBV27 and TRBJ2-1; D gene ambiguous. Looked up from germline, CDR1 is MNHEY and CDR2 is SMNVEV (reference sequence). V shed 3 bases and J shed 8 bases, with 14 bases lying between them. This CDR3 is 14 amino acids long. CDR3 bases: TGTGCCAGCAGTTTTTCACATTTGTTCGATGAGCAGTTCTTC. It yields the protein CASSFSHLFDEQFF.

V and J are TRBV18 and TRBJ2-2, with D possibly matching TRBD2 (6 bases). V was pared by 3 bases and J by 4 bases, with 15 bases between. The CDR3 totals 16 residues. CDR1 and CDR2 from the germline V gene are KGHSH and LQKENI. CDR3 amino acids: CASSPEGSQVTGELFF. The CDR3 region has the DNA TGTGCCAGCTCACCGGAGGGAAGTCAAGTCACCGGGGAGCTGTTTTTT. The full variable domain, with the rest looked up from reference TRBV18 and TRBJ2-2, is NAGVMQNPRHLVRRRGQEARLRCSPMKGHSHVYWYRQLPEEGLKFMVYLQKENIIDESGMPKERFSAEFPKEGPSILRIQQVVRGDSAAYFCASSPEGSQVTGELFFGEGSRLTVL.

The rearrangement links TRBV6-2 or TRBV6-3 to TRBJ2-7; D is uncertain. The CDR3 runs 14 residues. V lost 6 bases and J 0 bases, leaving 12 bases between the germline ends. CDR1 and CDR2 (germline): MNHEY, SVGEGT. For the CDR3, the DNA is TGTGCCAGCAGCCTCCTCTATAACTCCTACGAGCAGTACTTC. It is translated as CASSLLYNSYEQYF.

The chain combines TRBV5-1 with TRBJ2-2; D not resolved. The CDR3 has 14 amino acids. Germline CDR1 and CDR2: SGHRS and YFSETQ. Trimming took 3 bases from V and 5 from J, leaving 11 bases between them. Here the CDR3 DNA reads TGCGCCAGCAGCTCGATAGACTCGACCGGGGAGCTGTTTTTT. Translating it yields CASSSIDSTGELFF.

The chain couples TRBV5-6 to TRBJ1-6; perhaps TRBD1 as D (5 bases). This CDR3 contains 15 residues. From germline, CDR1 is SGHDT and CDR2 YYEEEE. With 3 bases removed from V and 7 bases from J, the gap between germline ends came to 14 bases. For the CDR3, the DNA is TGTGCCAGCAGCTCTGGACGGGGGTGGAATTCACCCCTCCACTTT. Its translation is CASSSGRGWNSPLHF.